Sequencing of this T cell receptor (beta chain) was carried out in a study of post-analysis software for immune sequencing data. Overall study: Courses of disease covered relapsing-remitting, secondary progressive and progressive-relapsing multiple sclerosis.

Study-wide results and caveats: With TRBV5-6, TRBV5-1 and TRBV20-1 included, about 5 TRBV segments were more frequent in patients than in controls.

Unique molecular identifiers featured in each of the TCR beta cDNA libraries. MiXCR, applied by TCRdb to the PCR reads, yields one record per CDR3 protein. This table holds approximately 350,000 distinct CDR3 sequences, about a third found once. The V gene's germline CDR1 is MNHNS and CDR2 SASEGT. V lost 4 bases to trimming and J lost 4 bases, with 19 bases between them. CDR3 length: 16 residues. For this clonotype: Its specificity is unknown.

The chain recombines TRBV6-1 with TRBJ1-2, with no clear D. Sequenced material: blood. The receptor was derived from a girl aged 5-17 years with multiple sclerosis. In DNA form, the CDR3 reads TGTGCCAGCAGTGGAGGCGGAGGGCTTTACCCCTATGGCTACACCTTC. The encoded protein is CASSGGGGLYPYGYTF.